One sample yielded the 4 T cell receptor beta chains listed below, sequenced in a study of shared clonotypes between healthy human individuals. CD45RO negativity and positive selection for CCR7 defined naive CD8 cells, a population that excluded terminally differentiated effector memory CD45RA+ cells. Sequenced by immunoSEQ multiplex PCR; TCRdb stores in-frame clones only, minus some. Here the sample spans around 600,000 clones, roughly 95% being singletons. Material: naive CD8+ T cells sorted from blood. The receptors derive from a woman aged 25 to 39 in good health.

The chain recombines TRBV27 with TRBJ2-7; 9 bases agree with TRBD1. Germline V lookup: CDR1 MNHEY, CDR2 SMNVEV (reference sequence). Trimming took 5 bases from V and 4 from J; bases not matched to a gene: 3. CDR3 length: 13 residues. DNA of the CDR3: TGTGCCAGCAGTACTGGGACAGGGTACGAGCAGTACTTC. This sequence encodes CASSTGTGYEQYF.

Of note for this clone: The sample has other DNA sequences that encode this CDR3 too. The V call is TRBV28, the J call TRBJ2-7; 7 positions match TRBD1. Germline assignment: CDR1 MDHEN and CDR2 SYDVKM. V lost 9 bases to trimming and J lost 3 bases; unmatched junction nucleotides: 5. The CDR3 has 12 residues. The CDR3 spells CASSTGNYEQYF. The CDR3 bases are TGTGCCAGTTCGACAGGGAACTACGAGCAGTACTTC.

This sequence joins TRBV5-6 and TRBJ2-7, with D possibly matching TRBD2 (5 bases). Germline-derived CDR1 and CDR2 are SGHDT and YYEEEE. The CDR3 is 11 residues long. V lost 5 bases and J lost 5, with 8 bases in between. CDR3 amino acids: CASSGSHEQYF. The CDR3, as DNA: TGTGCCAGCAGTGGGAGTCACGAGCAGTACTTC.

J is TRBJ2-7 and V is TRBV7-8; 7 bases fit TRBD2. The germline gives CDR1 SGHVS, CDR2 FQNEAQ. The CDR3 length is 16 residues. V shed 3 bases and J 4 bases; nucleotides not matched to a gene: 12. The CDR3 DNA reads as TGTGCCAGCAGCTTTGGGGGAATGGGGACTACTTACGAGCAGTACTTC. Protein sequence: CASSFGGMGTTYEQYF.